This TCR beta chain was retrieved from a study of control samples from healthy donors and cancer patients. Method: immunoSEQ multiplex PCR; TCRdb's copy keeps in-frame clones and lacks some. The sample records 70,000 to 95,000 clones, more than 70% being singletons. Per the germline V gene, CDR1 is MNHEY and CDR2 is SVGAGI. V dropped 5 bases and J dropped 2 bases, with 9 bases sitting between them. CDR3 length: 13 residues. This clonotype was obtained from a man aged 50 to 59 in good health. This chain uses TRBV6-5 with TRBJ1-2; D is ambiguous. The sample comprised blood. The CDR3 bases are TGTGCCAGCAGTCCAAGGCGCAACTATGGCTACACCTTC. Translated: CASSPRRNYGYTF.